These 2 T cell receptor beta chains share one sample of origin, sequenced in a study of beta chain features in type 1 diabetes. General study points: Shorter TCRB CDR3s, moderately but significantly so, were found in Type 1 diabetes patients in all four CD4+ subsets.

These TCRs are of unknown antigen specificity. The sequenced template was cDNA made from the entire isolated RNA. The table came from immunoSEQ multiplex PCR; TCRdb's copy has only in-frame clones and leaves some out. Among about 700,000 clones, over 10% were seen once, and the ten largest hold 0.022%. Specimen: naive CD4+ T cells from blood. All receptors derive from a man between 18 and 29 years old with type 1 diabetes.

This clone has only a few counts. The J gene is TRBJ2-7, the V gene TRBV5-1, with TRBD1 identical over 7 bases. This CDR3 region has 14 residues. Trimming removed 2 bases from V and 3 bases from J; junction bases left unmatched: 5. CDR1 and CDR2 (germline): SGHRS, YFSETQ. CDR3 amino acids: CASSFGTAYYEQYF. The CDR3 nucleotides read TGCGCCAGCAGCTTCGGGACAGCTTACTACGAGCAGTACTTC.

The chain carries TRBV30 and TRBJ1-1, with D maybe TRBD1 (6 bases). V was clipped by 4 bases and J by 3 bases, with 12 bases between them. The CDR3 is 13 residues long. Germline-derived CDR1 and CDR2 are GTSNPN and SVGIG (reference sequence). This chain's CDR3 is CAWTHRADTEAFF. In DNA, the CDR3 is TGTGCCTGGACTCACAGGGCCGACACTGAAGCTTTCTTT.